This T cell receptor (beta chain) appears in the sequencing data of a study of blood T cell repertoires in COVID-19. V lost 5 bases and J 1 base, leaving 17 bases between the germline ends. The germline V gene encodes CDR1 SNHLY and CDR2 FYNNEI. This CDR3 is built from 16 residues. Profiling relied on immunoSEQ multiplex PCR, and the TCRdb table lists in-frame clones only, not all of them. The sample yields approximately 68,000 clones, 85% to 90% seen once. The V gene is TRBV2, the J gene TRBJ1-1; no firm D call. This receptor was obtained from an older man with active or convalescent COVID-19. Sequenced sample: peripheral blood. The CDR3 protein is CASSLEVGVRNTEAFF. DNA of the CDR3: TGTGCCAGCAGTTTGGAGGTCGGGGTTAGGAACACTGAAGCTTTCTTT.